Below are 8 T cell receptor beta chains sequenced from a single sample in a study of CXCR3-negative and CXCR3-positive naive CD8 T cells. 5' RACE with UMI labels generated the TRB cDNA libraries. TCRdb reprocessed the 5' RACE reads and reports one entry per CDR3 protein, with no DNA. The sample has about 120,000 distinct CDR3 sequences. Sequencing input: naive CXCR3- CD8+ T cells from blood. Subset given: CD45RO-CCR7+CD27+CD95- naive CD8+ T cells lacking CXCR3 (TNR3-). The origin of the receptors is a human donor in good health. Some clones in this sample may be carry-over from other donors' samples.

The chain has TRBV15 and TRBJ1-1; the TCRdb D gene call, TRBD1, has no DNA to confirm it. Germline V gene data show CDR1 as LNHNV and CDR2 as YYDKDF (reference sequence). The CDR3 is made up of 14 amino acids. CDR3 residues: CATSRDMRGTEAFF.

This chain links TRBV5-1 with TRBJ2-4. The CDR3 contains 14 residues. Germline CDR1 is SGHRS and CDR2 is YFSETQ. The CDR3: CASSHGYGKNIQYF.

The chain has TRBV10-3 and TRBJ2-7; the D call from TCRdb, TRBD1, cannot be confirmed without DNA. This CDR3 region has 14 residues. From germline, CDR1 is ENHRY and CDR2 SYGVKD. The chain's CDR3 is CAITSGQGTYEQYF.

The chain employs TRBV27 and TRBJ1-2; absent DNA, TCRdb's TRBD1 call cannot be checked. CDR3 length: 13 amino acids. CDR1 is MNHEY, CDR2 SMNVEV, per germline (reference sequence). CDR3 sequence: CASSLGQGDGYTF.

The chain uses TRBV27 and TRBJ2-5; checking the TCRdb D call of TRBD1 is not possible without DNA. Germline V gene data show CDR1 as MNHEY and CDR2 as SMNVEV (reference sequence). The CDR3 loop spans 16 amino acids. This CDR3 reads CASSPLFGGDFETQYF.

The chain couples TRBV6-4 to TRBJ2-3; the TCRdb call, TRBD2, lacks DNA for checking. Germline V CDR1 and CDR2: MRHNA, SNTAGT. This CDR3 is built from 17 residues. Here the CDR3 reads CASSASGRGFSTDTQYF.

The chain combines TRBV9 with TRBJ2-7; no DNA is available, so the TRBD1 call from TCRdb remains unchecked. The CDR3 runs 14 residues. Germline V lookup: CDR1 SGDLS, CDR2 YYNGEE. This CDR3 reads CASSVTGVPYEQYF. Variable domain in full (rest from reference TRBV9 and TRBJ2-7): DSGVTQTPKHLITATGQRVTLRCSPRSGDLSVYWYQQSLDQGLQFLIQYYNGEERAKGNILERFSAQQFPDLHSELNLSSLELGDSALYFCASSVTGVPYEQYFGPGTRLTVT.

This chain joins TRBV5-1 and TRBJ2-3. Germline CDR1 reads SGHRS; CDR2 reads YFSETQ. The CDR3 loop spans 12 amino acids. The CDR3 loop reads CASSLAADTQYF.